This TCR beta chain was profiled in a study of sequential checkpoint blockade in melanoma. Study-level background: Randomization was 1:1 between first-line nivolumab→ipilimumab and ipilimumab→nivolumab. Roughly 20 patients had tumor biopsies before treatment and at week 13. Broader study findings: Rising tumor T-cell fraction and clonality meant about 30 times likelier benefit. Tumor T-cell fraction and clonality correlated with PD-L1 and CD8+ counts.

A word on this clone: Antigen unknown.

Treatment noted: randomized to nivolumab then ipilimumab (arm A) or the reverse (arm B). Germline values: CDR1 LNHDA, CDR2 SQIVND (reference sequence). The CDR3 totals 17 residues. Losses at the gene ends were 6 bases for V and 0 bases for J; bases not matched to a gene: 10. Profiled with immunoSEQ multiplex PCR; TCRdb holds only in-frame clones, not every one. Here the sample spans several thousand clones, 30% to 45% being singletons. This specimen consisted of tumor tissue (inferred from file names), obtained from a patient given nivolumab and ipilimumab in sequence. The receptor comes from a human donor with melanoma. The chain carries TRBV19 and TRBJ2-4; 8 nucleotides agree with TRBD1. CDR3 protein: CASSLYGQGIAKNIQYF. CDR3 in DNA: TGTGCCAGTAGCCTATACGGACAGGGCATAGCCAAAAACATTCAGTACTTC. Full variable domain (rest looked up from reference TRBV19 and TRBJ2-4): DGGITQSPKYLFRKEGQNVTLSCEQNLNHDAMYWYRQDPGQGLRLIYYSQIVNDFQKGDIAEGYSVSREKKESFPLTVTSAQKNPTAFYLCASSLYGQGIAKNIQYFGAGTRLSVL.